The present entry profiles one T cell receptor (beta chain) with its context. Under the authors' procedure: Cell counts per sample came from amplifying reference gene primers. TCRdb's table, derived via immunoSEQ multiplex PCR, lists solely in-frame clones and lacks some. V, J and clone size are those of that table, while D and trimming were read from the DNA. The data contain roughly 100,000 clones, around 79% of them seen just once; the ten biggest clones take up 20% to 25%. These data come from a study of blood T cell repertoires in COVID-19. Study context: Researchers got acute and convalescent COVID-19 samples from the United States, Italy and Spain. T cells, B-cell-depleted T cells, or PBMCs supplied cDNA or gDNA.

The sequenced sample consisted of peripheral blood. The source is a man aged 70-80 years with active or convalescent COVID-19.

The CDR3 protein is CASSPGPGQGFYEQYF. Written as DNA, the CDR3 is TGCGCCAGCAGCCCGGGGCCGGGACAGGGTTTCTACGAGCAGTACTTC. The chain carries TRBV5-1 and TRBJ2-7, with 9 bases matching TRBD1. This CDR3 region has 16 residues. Germline V lookup: CDR1 SGHRS, CDR2 YFSETQ. With V trimmed by 4 bases and J by 3 bases, 11 bases remained unmatched.